What follows are 30 T cell receptor beta chains derived from one specimen sequenced in a study of cytomegalovirus exposure and HLA in healthy donors. The PCR employed 60 Vbeta primers together with 13 Jbeta primers. Sequenced by immunoSEQ multiplex PCR; TCRdb stores in-frame clones only, minus some. The specimen's table records about 72,000 clones. The specimen was PBMCs. The receptor set was obtained from a man aged 50-59 years in good health and CMV-seropositive.

The chain links TRBV7-3 to TRBJ1-2, with 7 bases matching TRBD1. The V gene end was trimmed by 3 bases and the J gene end by 8 bases; junction bases not matched to a gene: 6. The CDR3 consists of 13 residues. From germline, CDR1 is SGHTA and CDR2 FQGTGA. The CDR3 loop reads CASSFMTGLGYTF. For the CDR3, the DNA is TGTGCCAGCAGCTTTATGACAGGGTTAGGCTACACCTTC. The whole variable domain, filled in from reference TRBV7-3 and TRBJ1-2, reads GAGVSQTPSNKVTEKGKYVELRCDPISGHTALYWYRQSLGQGPEFLIYFQGTGAADDSGLPNDRFFAVRPEGSVSTLKIQRTERGDSAVYLCASSFMTGLGYTFGSGTRLTVV.

The V and J genes are TRBV19 and TRBJ1-2, with D tentatively TRBD1 (6 bases). Germline CDR1 reads LNHDA; CDR2 reads SQIVND (reference sequence). CDR3 length: 14 residues. The V and J ends lost 10 bases and 8 bases respectively, with 23 bases between them. The CDR3 is CATNLGAGGHGYTF. CDR3 bases: TGTGCCACTAATCTGGGGGCCGGGGGGCACGGCTACACCTTC.

The gene calls are TRBV2 and TRBJ2-7; 11 bases fit TRBD1. This CDR3 region has 15 residues. CDR1 and CDR2 (germline): SNHLY, FYNNEI. Trimming cost V 6 bases and J 4 bases; bases outside gene matches: 8. As DNA, the CDR3 is TGTGCCAGCAGCGAGCGAGGGACAGGGGGGTACGAGCAGTACTTC. This sequence encodes CASSERGTGGYEQYF. The whole variable domain, remainder taken from reference TRBV2 and TRBJ2-7, is EPEVTQTPSHQVTQMGQEVILRCVPISNHLYFYWYRQILGQKVEFLVSFYNNEISEKSEIFDDQFSVERPDGSNFTLKIRSTKLEDSAMYFCASSERGTGGYEQYFGPGTRLTVT.

This chain joins TRBV5-6 and TRBJ2-5; TRBD1 matches 8 bases. The CDR3 length is 15 residues. The germline CDR1 and CDR2 sequences are SGHDT and YYEEEE. V was clipped by 3 bases and J by 4 bases; unmatched bases: 8. The chain's CDR3 is CASSWRDRGGETQYF. DNA for the CDR3: TGTGCCAGCAGCTGGCGCGACAGGGGAGGAGAGACCCAGTACTTC.

This chain uses TRBV5-1 with TRBJ2-3; D gene unclear. V gave up 0 bases and J gave up 2 bases, with 4 bases separating them. Germline V lookup: CDR1 SGHRS, CDR2 YFSETQ. The CDR3 is made up of 13 amino acids. Here the CDR3 reads CASSLVFTDTQYF. The CDR3 coding sequence is TGCGCCAGCAGCTTGGTCTTCACAGATACGCAGTATTTT.

The gene calls are TRBV6-1 and TRBJ2-5; 10 nucleotides align to TRBD2. CDR3 length: 19 residues. V gave up 1 base and J gave up 6 bases; unmatched junction bases: 17. Germline V gene sequence: CDR1 MNHNS, CDR2 SASEGT. CDR3 loop: CASSEGDRSLAGVGKTQYF. CDR3 nucleotide sequence: TGTGCCAGCAGTGAAGGTGACAGGTCGCTAGCGGGAGTAGGGAAGACCCAGTACTTC.

The rearrangement joins TRBV5-8 to TRBJ1-1; TRBD1 matches 8 bases. Trimming cost V 4 bases and J 4 bases; bases outside gene matches: 9. The CDR3 runs to 15 residues. In germline, CDR1 is SGHTS, CDR2 YDEGEE. Here the CDR3 DNA reads TGTGCCAGCAGCCATGGACAGGGATGGAGCACTGAAGCTTTCTTT. The encoded protein is CASSHGQGWSTEAFF.

This chain uses TRBV5-4 with TRBJ2-1; tentative D call: TRBD2 (6 bases). The CDR3 has 12 residues. The germline gives CDR1 SGHNT, CDR2 YYREEE (reference sequence). V was shortened by 3 bases and J by 5 bases, with 6 bases between the two germline ends. The CDR3 DNA is TGTGCCAGCAGCTGGGGGGACAATGAGCAGTTCTTC. Encoded protein: CASSWGDNEQFF.

The CDR3 is CASSANRQNTEAFF. CDR3 in DNA: TGTGCCAGCAGCGCTAATCGACAGAACACTGAAGCTTTCTTT. This chain links TRBV9 with TRBJ1-1, with D unresolved. CDR1 and CDR2 from the germline V gene are SGDLS and YYNGEE. This CDR3 region has 14 residues. The ends were cut back, 3 bases at V and 1 base at J, with 10 bases in the middle.

The CDR3 region is CATSTGSTEAFF. The CDR3 DNA follows: TGTGCCACCAGCACCGGGAGCACTGAAGCTTTCTTT. The rearrangement links TRBV15 to TRBJ1-1; no reliable D call. The CDR3 loop spans 12 amino acids. Between the trimmed V and J ends, which lost 4 bases and 4 bases, there was a span of 7 bases. Looked up from germline, CDR1 is LNHNV and CDR2 is YYDKDF (reference sequence).

V and J are TRBV2 and TRBJ2-7, with D perhaps matching TRBD1 (7 bases). This CDR3 region has 14 residues. With 4 bases removed from V and 3 bases from J, the gap between germline ends came to 13 bases. Germline loops: CDR1 SNHLY, CDR2 FYNNEI. As DNA, the CDR3 is TGTGCCAGCAGTGTGTACCAGGGGGGCTACGAGCAGTACTTC. This gives the protein CASSVYQGGYEQYF.

A remark on this clone: Distinct nucleotide sequences in the sample also encode this CDR3. The gene calls are TRBV5-1 and TRBJ2-2; D gene uncertain. Germline lookup yields CDR1 SGHRS and CDR2 YFSETQ. Between the trimmed V and J ends, which lost 2 bases and 0 bases, there was a span of 5 bases. This CDR3 has 14 residues. For the CDR3, the DNA is TGCGCCAGCAGCTTAACGGCGAACACCGGGGAGCTGTTTTTT. Amino acids: CASSLTANTGELFF.

The chain couples TRBV6-5 to TRBJ2-2, with 8 positions matching TRBD1. CDR1 MNHEY and CDR2 SVGAGI come from the germline V gene. V lost 7 bases, J lost 3 bases, and 7 bases stayed unmatched. The CDR3 length is 15 residues. The CDR3 here is CASTKTGVDTGELFF. The CDR3 DNA sequence: TGTGCCAGCACCAAGACAGGGGTGGACACCGGGGAGCTGTTTTTT.

The chain uses TRBV11-3 and TRBJ2-1; tentatively, D is TRBD2 (5 bases). The CDR3 runs 13 residues. CDR1 SGHNT and CDR2 YENEEA come from the germline V gene. The V and J ends lost 4 bases and 6 bases respectively, with 10 bases between them. CDR3 DNA sequence: TGTGCCAGCAGCTCGGGGTCCAGCAATGAGCAGTTCTTC. Residues: CASSSGSSNEQFF. The full variable domain, rest sourced from reference TRBV11-3 and TRBJ2-1, is EAGVVQSPRYKIIEKKQPVAFWCNPISGHNTLYWYLQNLGQGPELLIRYENEEAVDDSQLPKDRFSAERLKGVDSTLKIQPAELGDSAVYLCASSSGSSNEQFFGPGTRLTVL.

This chain links TRBV4-1 with TRBJ2-3; 7 positions agree with TRBD2. V was pared by 1 base and J by 3 bases, with 4 bases of the junction left unmatched. From germline, CDR1 is MGHRA and CDR2 YSYEKL. CDR3 length: 15 amino acids. CDR3 nucleotides: TGCGCCAGCAGCCAAGTTGTGGGGGGGACAGATACGCAGTATTTT. Its translation is CASSQVVGGTDTQYF.

This chain links TRBV6-5 with TRBJ1-1, with 9 positions matching TRBD1. The CDR3 runs to 15 residues. Germline trimming cut 6 bases from V and 1 base from J; bases unmatched to any gene: 6. Germline V gene sequence: CDR1 MNHEY, CDR2 SVGAGI. CDR3 amino acids: CASSRDREKNTEAFF. CDR3 nucleotides: TGTGCCAGCAGCAGGGACAGGGAGAAGAACACTGAAGCTTTCTTT.

This rearrangement joins TRBV5-4 to TRBJ1-2; D might be TRBD1 (5 bases). CDR1 is SGHNT, CDR2 YYREEE, per germline (reference sequence). The CDR3 has 14 residues. V lost 0 bases, J lost 6 bases, and 12 bases lay in between. The CDR3 DNA reads TGTGCCAGCAGCTTGGACGGGGGATATGATGGCTACACCTTC. As protein: CASSLDGGYDGYTF.

The gene calls are TRBV5-1 and TRBJ2-3; 8 nucleotides line up with TRBD2. Germline V gene data show CDR1 as SGHRS and CDR2 as YFSETQ. V shed 0 bases, J shed 3 bases, and the junction held 3 bases outside the gene matches. This CDR3 region has 15 residues. The CDR3 reads CASSLVPGGTDTQYF. The CDR3 DNA follows: TGCGCCAGCAGCTTGGTCCCGGGAGGGACAGATACGCAGTATTTT.

The chain recombines TRBV7-2 with TRBJ1-2, with 10 bases fitting TRBD1. Germline V lookup: CDR1 SGHTA, CDR2 FQGNSA. J was trimmed by 8 bases and V by 1 base; bases with no gene match: 7. The CDR3 is made up of 15 amino acids. The CDR3 coding sequence is TGTGCCAGCAGCTTAGAACTCGGACAGGGGGTCGGCTACACCTTC. Protein product: CASSLELGQGVGYTF.

The chain combines TRBV18 with TRBJ1-1, with TRBD1 matching over 12 bases. J lost 7 bases, V lost 4 bases, and 10 bases had no gene match. Per the germline V gene, CDR1 is KGHSH and CDR2 is LQKENI. CDR3 length: 16 amino acids. CDR3 bases: TGTGCCAGCTCACTCGTCTTGGGACAGGGGGCTTTTGAAGCTTTCTTT. It specifies CASSLVLGQGAFEAFF.

The chain couples TRBV5-5 to TRBJ1-1, with D perhaps matching TRBD1 (5 bases). The CDR3 length is 15 residues. Germline CDR1 reads SGHKS; CDR2 reads YYEKEE (reference sequence). The V gene lost 2 bases and the J gene lost 4 bases, with 15 bases spanning the gap. The CDR3 is CASSFYTGTITEAFF. The CDR3 DNA is TGTGCCAGCAGCTTCTATACAGGCACGATCACTGAAGCTTTCTTT. Full variable domain (outside the CDR3, taken from reference TRBV5-5 and TRBJ1-1): DAGVTQSPTHLIKTRGQQVTLRCSPISGHKSVSWYQQVLGQGPQFIFQYYEKEERGRGNFPDRFSARQFPNYSSELNVNALLLGDSALYLCASSFYTGTITEAFFGQGTRLTVV.

CDR3 sequence (DNA): TGTGCCAGCAGCCAAAATCAGGGAATAAGTGAAAAACTGTTTTTT. Its translation is CASSQNQGISEKLFF. The genes are TRBV9 and TRBJ1-4; possibly TRBD1 for D (5 bases). In germline, CDR1 is SGDLS, CDR2 YYNGEE. There are 15 residues in the CDR3. Trimming took off 4 bases at V and 7 bases at J, with 17 bases between the two ends.

The chain has TRBV5-1 and TRBJ2-1, with TRBD2 matching 8 bases. The CDR3 contains 17 residues. Germline loops: CDR1 SGHRS, CDR2 YFSETQ. With 3 bases clipped from V and 0 bases from J, the junction kept 8 bases outside the gene matches. CDR3 bases: TGCGCCAGCAGCTACACGGGAGGGCCCTCCTCCTACAATGAGCAGTTCTTC. This sequence encodes CASSYTGGPSSYNEQFF.

The CDR3 loop is CASKTGGWNTEAFF. CDR3 coding DNA: TGTGCCAGTAAAACAGGGGGATGGAACACTGAAGCTTTCTTT. The chain combines TRBV19 with TRBJ1-1; 8 bases are a match to TRBD1. Germline V lookup: CDR1 LNHDA, CDR2 SQIVND (reference sequence). The ends lost 7 bases at V and 1 base at J; junction bases unmatched: 5. The CDR3 sequence is 14 residues long.

The rearrangement uses TRBV7-9 and TRBJ1-5, with 7 nucleotides matching TRBD1. With 4 bases clipped from V and 6 bases from J, the junction kept 18 bases outside the gene matches. Germline V CDR1 and CDR2: SEHNR, FQNEAQ (reference sequence). The CDR3 is 18 residues long. The CDR3 DNA is TGTGCCAGCAGCTCCGATGACAGGGCAGGAATGGCGATTCAGCCCCAGCATTTT. Translated, it gives CASSSDDRAGMAIQPQHF.

The rearrangement joins TRBV12-2 to TRBJ1-1; the table calls TRBD1, which could not be checked here. TRBV12-2 is given as a pseudogene. The CDR3 contains 18 residues. This CDR3 reads CASRLRHRGRRKDTEAFF. CDR3 nucleotides: TGTGCAAGTCGCTTGCGTCACAGGGGGCGACGTAAGGACACTGAAGCTTTCTTT.

The CDR3: CASSIQSNTEAFF. The CDR3 DNA follows: TGTGCCAGCAGTATCCAATCGAACACTGAAGCTTTCTTT. This chain joins TRBV6-4 and TRBJ1-1; D not resolved. Trimming left V 5 bases short and J 1 base short, with 8 bases between. CDR1 and CDR2 (germline): MRHNA, SNTAGT. The CDR3 is 13 amino acids.

This chain links TRBV6-5 with TRBJ1-1; the D gene is possibly TRBD1 (6 bases). V gave up 0 bases and J gave up 5 bases, with 16 bases separating them. The CDR3 length is 16 residues. Looked up from germline, CDR1 is MNHEY and CDR2 is SVGAGI. The chain's CDR3 is CASSYSFTGTGTEAFF. In DNA, the CDR3 is TGTGCCAGCAGTTACTCATTTACAGGGACGGGGACTGAAGCTTTCTTT.

The chain links TRBV7-9 to TRBJ2-6; 8 bases agree with TRBD1. This CDR3 spans 14 amino acids. Germline V gives CDR1 SEHNR, CDR2 FQNEAQ (reference sequence). Trimming cost V 4 bases and J 6 bases; bases outside gene matches: 2. CDR3 region: CASSSQGEANVLTF. The CDR3 DNA reads TGTGCCAGCAGCTCACAGGGGGAGGCCAACGTCCTGACTTTC.

This rearrangement joins TRBV6-1 to TRBJ1-2; 7 bases line up with TRBD1. CDR3 length: 16 residues. The germline V gene encodes CDR1 MNHNS and CDR2 SASEGT. Unmatched junction bases numbered 5, after V lost 0 bases and J lost 1 base. CDR3 protein: CASSEAGWDSNYGYTF. The CDR3 region has the DNA TGTGCCAGCAGTGAAGCCGGGTGGGACAGTAACTATGGCTACACCTTC.